This TCR beta chain came from a study of T cells after posttransplantation cyclophosphamide. A marrow graft followed busulfan-fludarabine conditioning, with cyclophosphamide on days +3 and +4. CDR3 size: 15 residues. Germline V lookup: CDR1 MNHEY, CDR2 SVGAGI. V shed 6 bases and J 1 base; nucleotides not matched to a gene: 6. Notes on this clone: Its target is not known.

Overall study results and limits: Recipient CMV seropositivity and CMV reactivation strongly tracked TRB clonality.

Sequenced by immunoSEQ multiplex PCR; TCRdb stores in-frame clones only, minus some. Observed are 3,000 to 3,500 clones, no singletons, with the top ten taking roughly 30%. This specimen was PBMCs, taken 84 days after allogeneic stem cell transplant with posttransplant cyclophosphamide. The TCR sequence derives from a female patient between 40 and 50 years old who received an allogeneic stem cell transplant from a related donor, was CMV-positive, and had no GVHD. Some T cells may be supplied by the graft donor. The rearrangement joins TRBV6-5 to TRBJ2-3; 8 positions agree with TRBD1. This CDR3 is CASRSDRGGTDTQYF. Written as DNA, the CDR3 is TGTGCCAGCAGGTCAGACAGGGGCGGCACAGATACGCAGTATTTT.